Below are 22 T cell receptor beta chains sequenced from a single sample in a study of graft-versus-host responses after intestinal transplantation. These receptors are not linked to any known antigen. Assay used: immunoSEQ multiplex PCR; TCRdb lists only in-frame clones, some missing. Here the sample spans more than 100,000 clones, 85% to 95% being singletons. Sequencing used unstimulated CD8+ T cells sorted from spleen or lymph node cells, obtained before intestinal transplant. These receptors originate from a human donor who received an intestinal transplant.

This chain links TRBV5-1 with TRBJ2-1, with D tentatively TRBD1 (6 bases). The ends were cut back, 3 bases at V and 7 bases at J, with 14 bases in the middle. Germline V gene sequence: CDR1 SGHRS, CDR2 YFSETQ. The CDR3 totals 14 residues. As DNA, the CDR3 is TGCGCCAGCAGCTCTGGGGACATAGGAAATGAGCAGTTCTTC. Its translation is CASSSGDIGNEQFF.

The chain has TRBV9 and TRBJ2-7; weak D call: TRBD1 (5 bases). V lost 0 bases and J 3 bases, leaving 10 bases between the germline ends. Per the germline V gene, CDR1 is SGDLS and CDR2 is YYNGEE. The CDR3 covers 14 residues. The CDR3 sequence is CASSVGGSFYEQYF. Written as DNA, the CDR3 is TGTGCCAGCAGCGTAGGGGGCAGTTTCTACGAGCAGTACTTC. Based on the CDR3 plus reference TRBV9 and TRBJ2-7, the full variable domain is DSGVTQTPKHLITATGQRVTLRCSPRSGDLSVYWYQQSLDQGLQFLIQYYNGEERAKGNILERFSAQQFPDLHSELNLSSLELGDSALYFCASSVGGSFYEQYFGPGTRLTVT.

This clone was seen a few times. The J gene is TRBJ2-1, the V gene TRBV27, with D possibly TRBD2 on 6 matching bases. Per the germline V gene, CDR1 is MNHEY and CDR2 is SMNVEV (reference sequence). The CDR3 is 15 amino acids. The V gene lost 2 bases and the J gene lost 3 bases, with 11 bases spanning the gap. DNA of the CDR3: TGTGCCAGCAGTTTAGCGGGACTGGACTACAATGAGCAGTTCTTC. Encoded protein: CASSLAGLDYNEQFF.

This sequence joins TRBV9 and TRBJ1-1, with D possibly TRBD1 on 5 matching bases. This CDR3 region has 15 residues. The V end was cut by 4 bases, the J end by 1 base, with 14 bases between. Germline V gives CDR1 SGDLS, CDR2 YYNGEE. The DNA for the CDR3 is TGTGCCAGCAGCACCTCCGGGACCCCGAACACTGAAGCTTTCTTT. Its protein is CASSTSGTPNTEAFF.

This rearrangement joins TRBV27 to TRBJ2-5; perhaps TRBD1 as D (7 bases). The V end lost 3 bases, the J end lost 1 base, and 15 bases lay between the germline ends. The CDR3 extends over 16 amino acids. Germline V CDR1 and CDR2: MNHEY, SMNVEV (reference sequence). CDR3 region: CASSLSAGGSQETQYF. The CDR3, as DNA: TGTGCCAGCAGTTTGTCGGCAGGGGGGAGCCAAGAGACCCAGTACTTC.

V is TRBV21-1 and J is TRBJ1-1. TRBV21-1 is a recognized pseudogene. This CDR3 region has 11 residues. CDR3 DNA: TGTGCCAGCGAAGGGAGGACTGAAGCTTTCTTT. This sequence encodes CASEGRTEAFF.

The gene calls are TRBV2 and TRBJ1-2, with 7 bases matching TRBD1. After removal of 2 bases from V and 4 bases from J, the junction contained 1 base not matched to a gene. Germline V gives CDR1 SNHLY, CDR2 FYNNEI. This CDR3 has 13 residues. CDR3 DNA: TGTGCCAGCAGTGAACCAGGGGGCTATGGCTACACCTTC. Protein sequence: CASSEPGGYGYTF.

This rearrangement joins TRBV7-9 to TRBJ1-1, with D possibly being TRBD1 (5 bases). Trimming took off 6 bases at V and 5 bases at J, with 16 bases between the two ends. CDR1 and CDR2 (germline): SEHNR, FQNEAQ (reference sequence). The CDR3 contains 14 residues. The chain's CDR3 is CASSGDRVLTEAFF. CDR3 nucleotides: TGTGCCAGCAGTGGGGACCGCGTTTTGACTGAAGCTTTCTTT. Variable domain in full (rest from reference TRBV7-9 and TRBJ1-1): DTGVSQNPRHKITKRGQNVTFRCDPISEHNRLYWYRQTLGQGPEFLTYFQNEAQLEKSRLLSDRFSAERPKGSFSTLEIQRTEQGDSAMYLCASSGDRVLTEAFFGQGTRLTVV.

The chain employs TRBV28 and TRBJ2-1, with TRBD2 as a possible D gene (6 bases). Trimming cost V 3 bases and J 6 bases, with 15 bases left between them. Germline V lookup: CDR1 MDHEN, CDR2 SYDVKM. The CDR3 has 15 residues. CDR3 nucleotides: TGTGCCAGCAGTTTCGGGACTTCGTTAAGCAATGAGCAGTTCTTC. Translated, it gives CASSFGTSLSNEQFF.

This clone was observed once. The chain links TRBV7-3 to TRBJ2-5, with D unclear. Germline V gives CDR1 SGHTA, CDR2 FQGTGA. Deletions cut 5 bases from V and 4 bases from J, with 11 bases between. The CDR3 extends over 13 amino acids. The CDR3 sequence is CASSARVRETQYF. The CDR3 DNA sequence: TGTGCCAGCAGCGCTAGGGTACGAGAGACCCAGTACTTC.

This chain joins TRBV6-1 and TRBJ2-7; 7 bases are a match to TRBD1. CDR1 and CDR2 from the germline V gene are MNHNS and SASEGT. Trimming at V came to 4 bases and at J to 2 bases, leaving 8 bases not matched to a gene. The CDR3 contains 15 residues. Here the CDR3 reads CASSVTGASTYEQYF. The DNA for the CDR3 is TGTGCCAGCAGTGTTACAGGGGCATCGACCTACGAGCAGTACTTC.

This chain uses TRBV28 with TRBJ1-3; unclear D gene. V was clipped by 6 bases and J by 4 bases, with 10 bases between them. The V gene's germline CDR1 is MDHEN and CDR2 SYDVKM. The CDR3 totals 13 residues. The CDR3 nucleotides read TGTGCCAGCAGAACGGGTTCCGGAAACACCATATATTTT. Translating it yields CASRTGSGNTIYF.

The V gene is TRBV23-1, the J gene TRBJ1-5; tentatively, D is TRBD1 (5 bases). TRBV23-1 is given ORF status, its function remaining uncertain. Trimming removed 4 bases at V and 2 bases at J, with 18 bases between. CDR3 length: 17 amino acids. The CDR3 sequence: CASSLGPFKGRNQPQHF. The DNA for the CDR3 is TGCGCCAGCAGTCTAGGGCCTTTTAAGGGGCGCAATCAGCCCCAGCATTTT.

This clone was picked up one time. The chain couples TRBV4-3 to TRBJ1-4, with 10 bases aligning to TRBD1. V shed 0 bases, J shed 8 bases, and the junction held 6 bases outside the gene matches. Per germline, CDR1 LGHNA and CDR2 YSLEER. This CDR3 comprises 16 residues. The CDR3 here is CASSQDRTGGGEKLFF. CDR3 nucleotide sequence: TGCGCCAGCAGCCAAGATCGGACAGGGGGTGGGGAAAAACTGTTTTTT.

Of note for this clone: The germline gene is not matched at one end of the junction; a read error may be the cause. This same CDR3 is encoded by further DNA sequences in the sample. The genes are TRBV28 and TRBJ2-7; 10 bases map to TRBD2. The CDR3 loop spans 14 amino acids. Germline assignment: CDR1 MDHEN and CDR2 SYDVKM. DNA for the CDR3: TGCGCCAGCAGTACAGCGGGAGGGCCTACCGAGCAATACTTC. Protein: CASSTAGGPTEQYF.

The rearrangement links TRBV5-6 to TRBJ2-3, with D maybe TRBD1 (6 bases). Per the germline V gene, CDR1 is SGHDT and CDR2 is YYEEEE. This CDR3 spans 14 amino acids. V was clipped by 7 bases and J by 4 bases, with 16 bases between them. The CDR3 DNA sequence: TGTGCCAGCTGGGTGGGCAGGGGTGCAGATACGCAGTATTTT. Translation gives CASWVGRGADTQYF.

In its sample, this clone was seen a few times. The CDR3: CASSLGTYEQYF. The CDR3 region has the DNA TGTGCCAGCAGCTTGGGTACCTACGAGCAGTACTTC. This chain connects TRBV5-4 to TRBJ2-7; D uncertain. The germline V and J ends were trimmed by 0 bases and 2 bases, with 3 bases remaining between them. The germline V gene encodes CDR1 SGHNT and CDR2 YYREEE (reference sequence). CDR3 length equals 12 residues.

Here the CDR3 reads CASSPGLTYEQYF. CDR3 nucleotides: TGTGCCAGCAGCCCCGGACTAACCTACGAGCAGTACTTC. This chain joins TRBV11-2 and TRBJ2-7; TRBD2 might be the D (6 bases). V gave up 5 bases and J gave up 2 bases, with 10 bases separating them. Germline CDR1 reads SGHAT; CDR2 reads FQNNGV. The length of the CDR3 is 13 residues.

This clone was seen only once. The V and J genes are TRBV11-1 and TRBJ2-1; TRBD2 matches at 10 bases. Germline V gives CDR1 SGHAT, CDR2 FQDESV (reference sequence). Trimming removed 5 bases from V and 7 bases from J; junction bases left unmatched: 8. This CDR3 is built from 15 residues. The CDR3 sequence is CASSPEASGRNEQFF. The CDR3 nucleotides read TGTGCCAGCAGCCCGGAGGCTAGCGGGAGAAATGAGCAGTTCTTC.

Concerning this clone itself: Different DNA sequences within this sample yield the same CDR3. V usage is TRBV7-2 and J usage is TRBJ2-7; D is ambiguous. V lost 4 bases and J 4 bases, leaving 5 bases between the germline ends. The CDR3 contains 11 residues. Germline V gene data show CDR1 as SGHTA and CDR2 as FQGNSA. The CDR3 is CASSSYYEQYF. CDR3 nucleotide sequence: TGTGCCAGCAGCTCTTATTACGAGCAGTACTTC.

The V call is TRBV15, the J call TRBJ2-5; the match to TRBD2 covers 9 bases. The last part of the DNA fits TRBJ2-7 better; the J call may be wrong. The CDR3 is made up of 14 amino acids. Germline loops: CDR1 LNHNV, CDR2 YYDKDF (reference sequence). Here the CDR3 reads CATSPGGRVGEQYF. CDR3 sequence (DNA): TGTGCCACCAGCCCCGGCGGGAGGGTAGGCGAGCAGTACTTC.

The J gene is TRBJ2-2, the V gene TRBV5-4; 8 nucleotides line up with TRBD2. The junction had 1 base not matched to a gene; V was cut back by 2 bases and J by 4 bases. Germline lookup yields CDR1 SGHNT and CDR2 YYREEE (reference sequence). CDR3 length: 14 amino acids. CDR3 region: CASSFGGGTGELFF. CDR3 sequence (DNA): TGTGCCAGCAGCTTCGGGGGGGGCACCGGGGAGCTGTTTTTT.